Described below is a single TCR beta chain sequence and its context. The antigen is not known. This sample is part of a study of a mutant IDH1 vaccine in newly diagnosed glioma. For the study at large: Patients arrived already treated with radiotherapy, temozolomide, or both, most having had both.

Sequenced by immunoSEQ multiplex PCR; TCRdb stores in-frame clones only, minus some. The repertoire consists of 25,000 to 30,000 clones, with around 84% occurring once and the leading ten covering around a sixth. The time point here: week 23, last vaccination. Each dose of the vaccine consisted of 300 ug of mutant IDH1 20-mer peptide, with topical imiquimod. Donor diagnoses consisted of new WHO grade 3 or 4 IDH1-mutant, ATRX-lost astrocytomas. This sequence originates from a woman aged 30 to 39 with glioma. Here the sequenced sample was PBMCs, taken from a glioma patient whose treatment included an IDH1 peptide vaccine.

The CDR3 DNA reads TGCGCCAGCAGGAACTACAGGGAGGGAACCGGGGAGCTGTTTTTT. Its protein is CASRNYREGTGELFF. The V and J genes are TRBV5-1 and TRBJ2-2; possible D gene TRBD2, 7 bases. Germline CDR1 is SGHRS and CDR2 is YFSETQ. CDR3 length: 15 residues. The V end was cut by 5 bases, the J end by 5 bases, with 16 bases between.